The 11 T cell receptor beta chains presented below share a single source sample, sequenced in a study of blood T cell repertoires in COVID-19. Profiling relied on immunoSEQ multiplex PCR, and the TCRdb table lists in-frame clones only, not all of them. The table records hundreds of thousands of clones, about 90% of them present only once. Sequences were obtained from PBMCs or T cells enriched from blood (not recorded which). Receptors originate from a man in his fifties who had been exposed to COVID-19.

The chain uses TRBV24-1 and TRBJ1-2, with 7 bases identical to TRBD1. The CDR3 length is 13 residues. From germline, CDR1 is KGHDR and CDR2 SFDVKD. V was pared by 5 bases and J by 8 bases, with 7 bases of the junction left unmatched. The CDR3 region has the DNA TGTGCCACCAGTGCTCGACAGGGAGGCGGCTACACCTTC. Its protein product is CATSARQGGGYTF.

The CDR3 protein is CASADRSVSYEQYF. In nucleotides, the CDR3 is TGCGCCAGCGCAGACAGGTCGGTGTCCTACGAGCAGTACTTC. The J gene is TRBJ2-7, the V gene TRBV5-1; tentative D call: TRBD1 (6 bases). V shed 7 bases and J shed 1 base, with 15 bases lying between them. CDR1 SGHRS and CDR2 YFSETQ come from the germline V gene. This CDR3 is built from 14 residues.

CDR3 loop: CASSELFGTGLSGETQYF. In DNA form, the CDR3 reads TGTGCCAGCAGTGAATTATTCGGAACAGGGTTAAGCGGAGAGACCCAGTACTTC. The chain couples TRBV25-1 to TRBJ2-5; a weak D match, TRBD1 (6 bases). Trimming cost V 1 base and J 4 bases, with 22 bases left between them. Germline-derived CDR1 and CDR2 are MGHDK and SYGVNS. The CDR3 contains 18 residues.

The rearrangement joins TRBV5-1 to TRBJ2-5; TRBD2 might be the D (5 bases). Germline V gene sequence: CDR1 SGHRS, CDR2 YFSETQ. The CDR3 is 13 residues long. V lost 2 bases to trimming and J lost 2 bases, with 7 bases between them. CDR3 coding DNA: TGCGCCAGCAGCTTTAGCGCTCAAGAGACCCAGTACTTC. Translated, it gives CASSFSAQETQYF.

This clone appeared a single time. The rearrangement links TRBV6-8 to TRBJ2-5; 12 positions match TRBD2. V shed 9 bases, J shed 1 base, and the junction held 18 bases outside the gene matches. The CDR3 totals 19 residues. The germline gives CDR1 MNHGY, CDR2 SAAAGT. In nucleotides, the CDR3 is TGTGCCAGGACAGAACGGACTAGCGGGATGTGGGGGTCCCAAGAGACCCAGTACTTC. Translated, it gives CARTERTSGMWGSQETQYF.

This chain connects TRBV7-6 to TRBJ2-5; 7 bases map to TRBD2. Germline-derived CDR1 and CDR2 are SGHVS and FNYEAQ. Losses at the gene ends were 5 bases for V and 4 bases for J; bases not matched to a gene: 10. CDR3 size: 15 residues. Here the CDR3 reads CASSQGSTGGETQYF. The CDR3 DNA follows: TGTGCCAGCAGCCAAGGATCGACGGGGGGAGAGACCCAGTACTTC.

This clone was recorded once. The chain links TRBV11-2 to TRBJ2-1; 9 bases map to TRBD2. CDR1 SGHAT and CDR2 FQNNGV come from the germline V gene. V shed 1 base, J shed 4 bases, and the junction held 2 bases outside the gene matches. The CDR3 consists of 15 residues. The CDR3: CASSLGLAEYNEQFF. CDR3 sequence (DNA): TGTGCCAGCAGCTTAGGACTAGCGGAATACAATGAGCAGTTCTTC.

The chain carries TRBV7-9 and TRBJ2-1, with 14 bases that match TRBD2. The trim removed 6 bases at V and 8 bases at J, leaving 6 bases unmatched. Germline CDR1 and CDR2: SEHNR and FQNEAQ (reference sequence). The CDR3 is made up of 15 amino acids. The CDR3 spells CASSPGTSGSDEQFF. The CDR3 region has the DNA TGTGCCAGCAGTCCCGGGACTAGCGGGAGTGATGAGCAGTTCTTC. The entire variable domain, with the rest obtained from reference TRBV7-9 and TRBJ2-1, is as follows: DTGVSQNPRHKITKRGQNVTFRCDPISEHNRLYWYRQTLGQGPEFLTYFQNEAQLEKSRLLSDRFSAERPKGSFSTLEIQRTEQGDSAMYLCASSPGTSGSDEQFFGPGTRLTVL.

The chain has TRBV27 and TRBJ1-3; TRBD1 is a possible D gene (6 bases). Trimming took off 8 bases at V and 2 bases at J, with 16 bases between the two ends. Germline V lookup: CDR1 MNHEY, CDR2 SMNVEV (reference sequence). The CDR3 is 15 residues long. Here the CDR3 reads CASGPGRGTGNTIYF. The CDR3, as DNA: TGTGCCAGCGGCCCCGGCAGGGGAACTGGAAACACCATATATTTT.

Only one count was recorded for this clone. The genes are TRBV18 and TRBJ1-1; D uncertain. This CDR3 is 15 amino acids long. The V gene lost 1 base and the J gene lost 4 bases, with 13 bases spanning the gap. Germline-derived CDR1 and CDR2 are KGHSH and LQKENI. This chain's CDR3 is CASSPRAPDATEAFF. CDR3 coding DNA: TGTGCCAGCTCACCACGGGCGCCCGACGCCACTGAAGCTTTCTTT.

V usage is TRBV27 and J usage is TRBJ1-6; D possibly corresponds to TRBD1 (6 bases). Germline CDR1 is MNHEY and CDR2 is SMNVEV (reference sequence). This CDR3 comprises 14 residues. V lost 1 base and J lost 9, with 10 bases in between. CDR3 amino acids: CASSLWQGPSPLHF. CDR3 nucleotide sequence: TGTGCCAGCAGTTTATGGCAGGGGCCTTCACCCCTCCACTTT.